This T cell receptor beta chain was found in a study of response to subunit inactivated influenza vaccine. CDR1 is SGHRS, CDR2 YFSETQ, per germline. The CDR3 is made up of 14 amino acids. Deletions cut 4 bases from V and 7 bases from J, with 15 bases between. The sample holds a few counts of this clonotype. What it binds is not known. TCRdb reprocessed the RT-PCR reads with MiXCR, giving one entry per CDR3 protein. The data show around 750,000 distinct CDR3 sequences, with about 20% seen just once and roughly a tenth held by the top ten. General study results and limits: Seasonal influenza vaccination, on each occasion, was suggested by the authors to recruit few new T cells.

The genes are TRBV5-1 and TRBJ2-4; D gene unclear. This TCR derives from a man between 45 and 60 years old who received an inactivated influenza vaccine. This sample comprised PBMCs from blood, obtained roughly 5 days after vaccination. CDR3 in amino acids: CASSPGGFLNIQYF. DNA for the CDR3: TGCGCCAGCAGCCCGGGCGGATTCCTGAACATTCAGTACTTC. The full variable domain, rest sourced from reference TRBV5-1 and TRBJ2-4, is KAGVTQTPRYLIKTRGQQVTLSCSPISGHRSVSWYQQTPGQGLQFLFEYFSETQRNKGNFPGRFSGRQFSNSRSEMNVSTLELGDSALYLCASSPGGFLNIQYFGAGTRLSVL.